Below, 4 T cell receptor beta chains from the same sample are listed, as sequenced in a study of PD-L1 blockade in urothelial cancer. Profiling relied on immunoSEQ multiplex PCR, and the TCRdb table lists in-frame clones only, not all of them. The data contain 85,000 to 90,000 clones, 90% to 95% of them seen just once; the ten biggest clones take up roughly a tenth. The sequenced sample was PBMCs, obtained around atezolizumab (anti-PD-L1) treatment. Receptors were obtained from a man aged 60 to 75 with urothelial cancer.

The V gene is TRBV7-8, the J gene TRBJ2-1, with 7 nucleotides matching TRBD2. The J segment lost 3 bases and the V segment lost 4 bases, leaving 24 bases of the junction unmatched. CDR3 size: 21 residues. From germline, CDR1 is SGHVS and CDR2 FQNEAQ. CDR3 bases: TGTGCCAGCAGCTCGGTTGCCATTGGGTGGGGATGGGGAGGGGACTACAATGAGCAGTTCTTC. The encoded protein is CASSSVAIGWGWGGDYNEQFF.

This clone is a singleton in its sample. The chain couples TRBV6-4 to TRBJ2-4, with D tentatively TRBD2 (5 bases). Germline CDR1 MRHNA, CDR2 SNTAGT. The length of the CDR3 is 19 residues. V was clipped by 2 bases and J by 2 bases, with 22 bases between them. The CDR3 DNA reads TGTGCCAGCAGTGACCGAGGGTGGGAACCGCCTGCGTCCAAAAACATTCAGTACTTC. The encoded protein is CASSDRGWEPPASKNIQYF.

V gene TRBV10-1 combines with J gene TRBJ2-3; D may be TRBD2 (6 bases). This CDR3 has 14 residues. Between the trimmed V and J ends, which lost 7 bases and 4 bases, there was a span of 15 bases. CDR1 and CDR2 (germline): WNHNN, SYGVQD (reference sequence). The CDR3 reads CASKAGRNADTQYF. DNA of the CDR3: TGCGCCAGCAAGGCCGGGAGAAACGCAGATACGCAGTATTTT.

The chain joins TRBV6-4 to TRBJ1-2; D remains unclear. CDR1 is MRHNA and CDR2 is SNTAGT in the germline V gene. The CDR3 consists of 14 residues. The germline V and J ends were trimmed by 3 bases and 2 bases, with 10 bases remaining between them. CDR3 residues: CASSDRETNYGYTF. CDR3 nucleotide sequence: TGTGCCAGCAGTGATCGGGAGACGAACTATGGCTACACCTTC.